The TCR beta chain under discussion was sequenced for a study of regulatory T cells in long-lasting Graves disease. General study points: The researchers studied only peripheral blood, not thyroid tissue.

Both iRepertoire HTBI primers and Arm-PCR of CDR3 regions were used to build the TCR beta libraries. In TCRdb, the multiplex PCR reads were re-called with MiXCR into one record per CDR3 protein. The table records 500,000 or so distinct CDR3 sequences, about 17% of them present only once. The V gene end was trimmed by 4 bases and the J gene end by 4 bases; junction bases not matched to a gene: 2. Looked up from germline, CDR1 is SGHKS and CDR2 is YYEKEE (reference sequence). This CDR3 has 13 amino acids. This clonotype has a count of ten or more. Its target is unknown. Time point defined: newly diagnosed GD, antithyroid drugs for less than 3 months. The TCR library was prepared using RNA isolated from PBMCs. These data also formed part of another study, on T cells in Graves' hyperthyroidism and ophthalmopathy. That source notes: Researchers ran a first-round RT-PCR on the TCR CDR3 using the HTBI primer set.

The rearrangement joins TRBV5-5 to TRBJ2-5, with 9 bases that match TRBD1. This receptor was obtained from a man aged 40-55 years with Graves disease. The sample was peripheral blood mononuclear cells (PBMCs), taken at new diagnosis, from a patient treated with antithyroid drugs. CDR3 nucleotide sequence: TGTGCCAGCAGCGGACAGGGGTCAGAGACCCAGTACTTC. Its protein product is CASSGQGSETQYF.